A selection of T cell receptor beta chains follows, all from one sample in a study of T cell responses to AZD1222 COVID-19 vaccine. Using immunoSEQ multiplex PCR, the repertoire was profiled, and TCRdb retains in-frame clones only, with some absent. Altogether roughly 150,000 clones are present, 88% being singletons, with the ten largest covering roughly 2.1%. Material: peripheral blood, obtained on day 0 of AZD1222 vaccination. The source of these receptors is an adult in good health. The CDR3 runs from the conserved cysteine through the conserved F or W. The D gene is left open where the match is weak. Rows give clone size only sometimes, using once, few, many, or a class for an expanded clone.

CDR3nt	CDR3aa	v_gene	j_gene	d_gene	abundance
TGTGCCAGCAGAAGGGACAGGGGTCAGAAGGGGGCTTTCTTT	CASRRDRGQKGAFF	TRBV2	TRBJ1-1	TRBD1	-
TGTGCCAGCAGCTTAAACCCTAGCTTGGACACCGGGGAGCTGTTTTTT	CASSLNPSLDTGELFF	TRBV7-3	TRBJ2-2	-	-
TGCAGTGCTTTACAGGGAGGAGGCTACACCTTC	CSALQGGGYTF	TRBV20-1	TRBJ1-2	-	-
TGCGCCAGCAGCGCCGGACAGGGTGACACTGAAGCTTTCTTT	CASSAGQGDTEAFF	TRBV5-1	TRBJ1-1	TRBD1	-
TGTGCCAGCAGTCGGGGGCAGGACAATCAGCCCCAGCATTTT	CASSRGQDNQPQHF	TRBV27	TRBJ1-5	-	-
TGTGCCAGTATGATGCTTCAGGGGTACACTGAAGCTTTCTTT	CASMMLQGYTEAFF	TRBV19	TRBJ1-1	-	-
TGTGCCAGCAGCTTCAGGACCACCTACGAGCAGTACTTC	CASSFRTTYEQYF	TRBV7-9	TRBJ2-7	-	-
TGTGCCAGCTCACCCGACATGACAGGGGGCGGTCAGCCCCAGCATTTT	CASSPDMTGGGQPQHF	TRBV18	TRBJ1-5	TRBD1	once
TGTGCCAGCGGCCAAGGGACAGGGGCCTACAATGAGCAGTTCTTC	CASGQGTGAYNEQFF	TRBV3-1/TRBV3-2	TRBJ2-1	TRBD1	-
TGTGCCAGCAGGTTTTTGGGCCTCGGACAGAACACTGAAGCTTTCTTT	CASRFLGLGQNTEAFF	TRBV5-8	TRBJ1-1	-	-
TGTGCCAGTAGTATGGCTGGAAGGGCTGGAAACACCATATATTTT	CASSMAGRAGNTIYF	TRBV19	TRBJ1-3	-	-
TGTGCCAGCAGCTTTCCAGGGGTTTCCTACGAGCAGTACTTC	CASSFPGVSYEQYF	TRBV7-9	TRBJ2-7	-	-
TGTGCCAGCAGTGGGGGACAGGGCATCGACGAGCAGTACTTC	CASSGGQGIDEQYF	TRBV25-1	TRBJ2-7	TRBD1	few
TGTGCCAGCAGCTCTACGGTTAGCAATCAGCCCCAGCATTTT	CASSSTVSNQPQHF	TRBV5-5	TRBJ1-5	-	-
TGTGCCAGCAGCGCTCCAGGGTTCGGCGAGACCCAGTACTTC	CASSAPGFGETQYF	TRBV14	TRBJ2-5	-	-
TGCGCCAGCAGCTCTGGGGTGATCAACGAGCAGTACTTC	CASSSGVINEQYF	TRBV5-1	TRBJ2-7	-	-
TGCAGTGCTAAAGCCGGGACTCCGCAGTATTTT	CSAKAGTPQYF	TRBV20-1	TRBJ2-3	-	once
TGTGCCAGCAGTAACACAGGGAGCTCTGGAAACACCATATATTTT	CASSNTGSSGNTIYF	TRBV27	TRBJ1-3	-	-
TGTGCCAGCAGTTTGGGGGGGGAGGGCTTTTACAATGAGCAGTTCTTC	CASSLGGEGFYNEQFF	TRBV28	TRBJ2-1	TRBD2	-
TGTGCCAGCAGTAAACCGGGACAGACTGAAGCTTTCTTT	CASSKPGQTEAFF	TRBV27	TRBJ1-1	TRBD1	-
TGCAGCGCTATAGTTTACAGGGGGCTTTACAATGAGCAGTTCTTC	CSAIVYRGLYNEQFF	TRBV29-1	TRBJ2-1	TRBD1	-
TGCGCCAGCAGCCAAGATTTGGGGGGACCAGGGTCAGTTTTGAGGGGCTACACCTTC	CASSQDLGGPGSVLRGYTF	TRBV4-3	TRBJ1-2	-	-
TGTGCCAGCTCACTGAACTTCCGGGGACTAGCGGGAGTCGGTGAGCAGTACTTC	CASSLNFRGLAGVGEQYF	TRBV18	TRBJ2-7	TRBD2	-
TGTGCTAGTGGTTTACCGACAGGGTTGGGTGAAGCTTTCTTT	CASGLPTGLGEAFF	TRBV12-5	TRBJ1-1	TRBD1	-
TGTGCCAGAAGCCGGCGGGGCCACCGCCGCTACGAGCAGTACTTC	CARSRRGHRRYEQYF	TRBV5-3	TRBJ2-7	-	-
TGTGCCAGCAGTTTAAGGCTGAGGGCCGGGCGGGGCACTGAAGCTTTCTTT	CASSLRLRAGRGTEAFF	TRBV28	TRBJ1-1	-	-
TGTGCCAGTAGTATCCAAGAGGGCGCGGGGTACGGCTACACCTTC	CASSIQEGAGYGYTF	TRBV19	TRBJ1-2	-	-
TGTGCCAGCAGCCAATCAGGACGCTACTCTGGAAACACCATATATTTT	CASSQSGRYSGNTIYF	TRBV7-2	TRBJ1-3	-	-
TGTGCCAGCTCACTACACGCGGGCACTGAAGCTTTCTTT	CASSLHAGTEAFF	TRBV18	TRBJ1-1	-	-
TGCGCCAGCAGCTCAGGTGGCATTACGGATACGCAGTATTTT	CASSSGGITDTQYF	TRBV5-1	TRBJ2-3	-	-
TGTGCCAGCACCCAACAGGGGCATAATTCACCCCTCCACTTT	CASTQQGHNSPLHF	TRBV28	TRBJ1-6	TRBD1	-
TGTGCCTGGAGTTGGGAGGGGAATGAGCAGTTCTTC	CAWSWEGNEQFF	TRBV30	TRBJ2-1	TRBD2	-
TGTGCCAGCAATGGACAGGGGATTAATGAAAAACTGTTTTTT	CASNGQGINEKLFF	TRBV2	TRBJ1-4	TRBD1	many
TGTGCCAGCAGTCCGACAGGGTTTTACACCGGGGAGCTGTTTTTT	CASSPTGFYTGELFF	TRBV7-9	TRBJ2-2	TRBD1	-